Listed below are T cell receptor beta chains from one sample, sequenced in a study of CD4+ T cells in melanoma. Repertoires were generated with immunoSEQ multiplex PCR, while TCRdb's copy carries only in-frame clones and drops some. The table lists 15,000 to 20,000 clones, about 83% of them singletons, with roughly 5% in the top ten. The sample comprised cells from a culture (not recorded whether cultured in vitro). These receptors were collected from a human donor with melanoma. The conserved cysteine and the conserved F or W are not part of the CDR3 here. D genes are given only for firm matches. Expanded clones are given a class, and other clones once, few, many or no size at all.

clone size,D gene,V gene,CDR3 protein
once,TRBD2,TRBV29-1,SVISGGGETQY
NA,TRBD1,TRBV11-1,ASSPDPGQGPPLH
NA,NA,TRBV5-1,ASSLDVGWGGTDTQY
NA,NA,TRBV4-1,ASSQVYRDHFGYT
NA,NA,TRBV19,ASSARASGVSRNSPLH
NA,TRBD1,TRBV6-5,ASSTTGDYNSPLH
NA,NA,TRBV6-1,ASSDPGPYGYT
NA,NA,TRBV29-1,SDVSSGTPKETQY
NA,TRBD1,TRBV10-3,AISRGQGITYEQY
NA,NA,TRBV5-4,ASSPRSSYEQY
NA,TRBD1,TRBV2,ASGRQGAGDTQY
NA,TRBD1,TRBV11-3,ASSPRDRGVFGYGYT
NA,NA,TRBV6-5,ASSYSRVNYGYT
NA,NA,TRBV7-9,ASSTGGSGETQY
NA,TRBD2,TRBV18,ASSPLVSRWTSSPYNEQF
NA,NA,TRBV5-1,ASSLTGLDTEAF
NA,NA,TRBV6-1,ASSGKAVSTDTQY
NA,NA,TRBV6-5,ASRYGRENSPLH
once,NA,TRBV29-1,SVRVNTGELF
NA,NA,TRBV5-1,ASSIGPRYQETQY
NA,NA,TRBV5-3,ARSVTGNQTGELF
NA,NA,TRBV30,AWSRSGDQPQH
once,NA,TRBV7-9,ASQGSGTEAF
NA,TRBD2,TRBV7-6,ASSYGTSGALEQF
NA,TRBD1,TRBV10-1,ASSGYRGPSTDTQY
NA,NA,TRBV20-1,SASGGVGAF
NA,NA,TRBV6-5,ASSSHGGTYEQY
few,NA,TRBV2,ASSDWEKLF
NA,NA,TRBV6-7,ASLGCSTGINQPQH
NA,NA,TRBV27,ASSFREGSPLH
NA,NA,TRBV5-1,ASKEPMNTEAF
NA,NA,TRBV5-1,ASSLERGRDGYT
NA,TRBD1,TRBV9,ASSARDRGHYGYT
NA,NA,TRBV7-9,ASSPGRGERNTEAF
NA,NA,TRBV15,ATSPGSRENEKLF
NA,NA,TRBV10-3,AIRRGAGTLANTGELF
NA,TRBD2,TRBV4-2,ASSQDGYSSGGADTQY
NA,TRBD2,TRBV10-3,ATTSGLGSYEQF
NA,TRBD2,TRBV11-2,ASRVAGGRVEQY
NA,TRBD2,TRBV5-1,ASSVMPSGDQETQY